These 21 T cell receptor beta chains were sequenced from one sample in a study of blood T cell repertoires in COVID-19. The method was immunoSEQ multiplex PCR; TCRdb's version includes in-frame clones alone and lacks a portion of them. The table shows around 230,000 clones, with 70% to 85% occurring only once. Sequencing was performed on peripheral blood. The receptors shown here come from a man aged 35 to 55 who had recovered from COVID-19.

The chain is built from TRBV9 and TRBJ1-4, with D perhaps TRBD1 (5 bases). The CDR3 loop spans 14 amino acids. Germline CDR1 is SGDLS and CDR2 is YYNGEE. Trimming pared 3 bases from V and 7 bases from J, leaving 13 bases between. The CDR3 nucleotides are TGTGCCAGCAGCGCCGTCAGGGATAGTGAAAAACTGTTTTTT. Translation: CASSAVRDSEKLFF.

The chain combines TRBV5-1 with TRBJ2-1, with TRBD1 matching 8 bases. CDR3 length equals 18 residues. V trimming: 5 bases; J trimming: 0 bases; junction bases outside the gene matches: 13. Germline V CDR1 and CDR2: SGHRS, YFSETQ. The CDR3 DNA follows: TGCGCCAGCAGGGGGCAGGGGGCGGTGGTAGCCTCCTACAATGAGCAGTTCTTC. Protein sequence: CASRGQGAVVASYNEQFF.

The V call is TRBV2, the J call TRBJ1-3; D is unclear. Germline V gene data show CDR1 as SNHLY and CDR2 as FYNNEI. This CDR3 contains 15 residues. V shed 6 bases and J shed 0 bases, with 12 bases lying between them. The CDR3 here is CASRDYYSSGNTIYF. DNA for the CDR3: TGTGCCAGCAGGGACTACTACAGCTCTGGAAACACCATATATTTT.

The gene calls are TRBV10-3 and TRBJ2-3; 9 bases fit TRBD2. The trim removed 10 bases at V and 0 bases at J, leaving 11 bases unmatched. CDR1 and CDR2 (germline): ENHRY, SYGVKD. The CDR3 has 16 residues. CDR3 DNA: TGTGCCACCCTCGGGACTAGCCGAATCAGCACAGATACGCAGTATTTT. Its protein product is CATLGTSRISTDTQYF.

The chain has TRBV19 and TRBJ2-1; possibly TRBD1 for D (6 bases). Germline lookup yields CDR1 LNHDA and CDR2 SQIVND (reference sequence). Trimming took off 5 bases at V and 5 bases at J, with 10 bases between the two ends. This CDR3 region has 13 residues. CDR3 nucleotide sequence: TGTGCCAGTAGTCCAGGGGTGAACAATGAGCAGTTCTTC. Translating it yields CASSPGVNNEQFF.

The gene calls are TRBV5-1 and TRBJ2-1, with 12 bases matching TRBD2. The V segment lost 4 bases and the J segment 5 bases; nucleotides outside the gene matches: 4. The CDR3 is made up of 15 amino acids. The germline V gene has CDR1 SGHRS and CDR2 YFSETQ. CDR3 sequence: CASSLGLAGNNEQFF. The DNA for the CDR3 is TGCGCCAGCAGCCTCGGACTAGCGGGAAACAATGAGCAGTTCTTC. The variable domain in full, completed from reference TRBV5-1 and TRBJ2-1, reads KAGVTQTPRYLIKTRGQQVTLSCSPISGHRSVSWYQQTPGQGLQFLFEYFSETQRNKGNFPGRFSGRQFSNSRSEMNVSTLELGDSALYLCASSLGLAGNNEQFFGPGTRLTVL.

The genes are TRBV29-1 and TRBJ2-7, with TRBD1 identical over 7 bases. CDR3 length: 13 residues. V gave up 7 bases and J gave up 0 bases; unmatched junction bases: 6. Germline V gene sequence: CDR1 SQVTM, CDR2 ANQGSEA. The CDR3 spells CSAGQPSSYEQYF. CDR3 in DNA: TGCAGCGCGGGACAGCCCAGCTCCTACGAGCAGTACTTC.

The chain recombines TRBV10-2 with TRBJ1-5; tentative D call: TRBD1 (5 bases). The CDR3 runs to 13 residues. Trimming left V 4 bases short and J 8 bases short, with 12 bases between. Germline lookup yields CDR1 WSHSY and CDR2 SAAADI. CDR3 in DNA: TGCGCCAGCAGTGGCACAGGAGTGGAGCCCCAGCATTTT. This sequence encodes CASSGTGVEPQHF.

This clone was counted only a few times. The V call is TRBV7-2, the J call TRBJ2-7; 11 nucleotides agree with TRBD1. This CDR3 contains 15 residues. Germline CDR1 and CDR2: SGHTA and FQGNSA. The ends lost 5 bases at V and 1 base at J; junction bases unmatched: 4. The CDR3 loop reads CASSDGTGGSYEQYF. CDR3 DNA: TGTGCCAGCAGCGATGGGACAGGGGGGTCCTACGAGCAGTACTTC. Drawing the rest from reference TRBV7-2 and TRBJ2-7, the complete variable domain is GAGVSQSPSNKVTEKGKDVELRCDPISGHTALYWYRQSLGQGLEFLIYFQGNSAPDKSGLPSDRFSAERTGGSVSTLTIQRTQQEDSAVYLCASSDGTGGSYEQYFGPGTRLTVT.

The rearrangement uses TRBV5-4 and TRBJ2-3; TRBD2 agrees at 7 bases. This CDR3 has 16 amino acids. With V trimmed by 0 bases and J by 2 bases, 6 bases remained unmatched. Germline V gives CDR1 SGHNT, CDR2 YYREEE (reference sequence). The DNA for the CDR3 is TGTGCCAGCAGCTTGGCAGGACTAGATGCCACAGATACGCAGTATTTT. Its protein product is CASSLAGLDATDTQYF.

This chain uses TRBV11-3 with TRBJ2-1; D is possibly TRBD1 (5 bases). This CDR3 has 15 amino acids. Trimming shortened V by 1 base and J by 7 bases, and 14 bases separated the two germline ends. Germline CDR1 is SGHNT and CDR2 is YENEEA. Here the CDR3 reads CASSLARAAWNEQFF. In DNA form, the CDR3 reads TGTGCCAGCAGCTTAGCCAGGGCAGCGTGGAATGAGCAGTTCTTC.

This chain joins TRBV7-9 and TRBJ1-3; D remains unclear. With 4 bases removed from V and 2 bases from J, the gap between germline ends came to 6 bases. CDR3 length equals 13 residues. Germline CDR1 is SEHNR and CDR2 is FQNEAQ (reference sequence). The CDR3 region has the DNA TGTGCCAGCAGCTCCAGTCCTGGAAACACCATATATTTT. Translation gives CASSSSPGNTIYF.

This chain uses TRBV20-1 with TRBJ2-1; maybe TRBD2 (6 bases). The germline CDR1 and CDR2 sequences are DFQATT and SNEGSKA (reference sequence). The CDR3 is 11 amino acids. Trimming removed 6 bases at V and 10 bases at J, with 13 bases between. The CDR3 here is CSAGTPDEQFF. The CDR3 DNA reads TGCAGTGCCGGGACTCCTGACGAGCAGTTCTTC.

This chain uses TRBV2 with TRBJ2-3; no reliable D call. Per germline, CDR1 SNHLY and CDR2 FYNNEI. Trimming shortened V by 6 bases and J by 2 bases, and 6 bases separated the two germline ends. CDR3 length: 12 residues. The CDR3 region has the DNA TGTGCCAGCAGGACACCCACAGATACGCAGTATTTT. It is translated as CASRTPTDTQYF. Drawing the rest from reference TRBV2 and TRBJ2-3, the complete variable domain is EPEVTQTPSHQVTQMGQEVILRCVPISNHLYFYWYRQILGQKVEFLVSFYNNEISEKSEIFDDQFSVERPDGSNFTLKIRSTKLEDSAMYFCASRTPTDTQYFGPGTRLTVL.

The chain employs TRBV27 and TRBJ2-1; 11 nucleotides line up with TRBD2. V dropped 4 bases and J dropped 8; count of bases not matched to a gene: 7. CDR3 length equals 15 residues. Germline CDR1 reads MNHEY; CDR2 reads SMNVEV (reference sequence). The CDR3 coding sequence is TGTGCCAGCAGTTCCCCTAGCGGGAGGTCCGATGAGCAGTTCTTC. It translates to CASSSPSGRSDEQFF.

V gene TRBV12-5 combines with J gene TRBJ2-1, with D perhaps matching TRBD2 (6 bases). Trimming removed 4 bases from V and 8 bases from J, with 18 bases in between. The CDR3 length is 15 residues. Germline loops: CDR1 LGHNT, CDR2 FRNRAP. CDR3 coding DNA: TGTGCTAGTGGTTCGATGACTAGTTGGGATGATGAGCAGTTCTTC. Its protein is CASGSMTSWDDEQFF.

The gene calls are TRBV11-2 and TRBJ2-2, with 11 bases identical to TRBD1. The CDR3 extends over 15 amino acids. V was clipped by 6 bases and J by 6 bases; unmatched bases: 6. From germline, CDR1 is SGHAT and CDR2 FQNNGV. This CDR3 is CASRAWGQGAGELFF. The CDR3 DNA is TGTGCCAGCAGGGCCTGGGGACAGGGGGCCGGGGAGCTGTTTTTT.

J is TRBJ2-1 and V is TRBV27; the D gene is possibly TRBD2 (5 bases). There are 16 residues in the CDR3. From germline, CDR1 is MNHEY and CDR2 SMNVEV (reference sequence). V lost 5 bases and J 9 bases, leaving 23 bases between the germline ends. The CDR3 DNA is TGTGCCAGCAGTCTGAAACTACCGGCCCTAGCCAGTGAGCAGTTCTTC. As protein: CASSLKLPALASEQFF.

Only a few counts were recorded for this clone. V is TRBV3-1 (or the pseudogene TRBV3-2) and J is TRBJ2-7; perhaps TRBD2 as D (5 bases). CDR1 LGHDT and CDR2 YNNKEL come from the germline V gene (reference sequence). CDR3 length equals 14 residues. The V gene lost 2 bases and the J gene lost 6 bases, with 14 bases spanning the gap. The CDR3: CASSQSGLSPEQYF. The CDR3, as DNA: TGTGCCAGCAGCCAAAGCGGCCTTAGCCCCGAGCAGTACTTC.

The J gene is TRBJ1-5, the V gene TRBV3-1 (or the pseudogene TRBV3-2), with TRBD1 matching over 11 bases. CDR3 length: 13 residues. Germline CDR1 reads LGHDT; CDR2 reads YNNKEL (reference sequence). The V gene end was trimmed by 6 bases and the J gene end by 7 bases; junction bases not matched to a gene: 2. The CDR3 is CASSGTGGQPQHF. The CDR3 DNA reads TGTGCCAGCAGTGGGACAGGGGGACAGCCCCAGCATTTT.

This clone was counted a few times. V is TRBV11-2 and J is TRBJ2-3; possibly TRBD2 for D (5 bases). The CDR3 extends over 14 amino acids. CDR1 SGHAT and CDR2 FQNNGV come from the germline V gene. V was cut by 2 bases and J by 6 bases, with 12 bases left in between. The DNA for the CDR3 is TGTGCCAGCAGCTTACGTAGAGTAGCGGATACGCAGTATTTT. This codes for CASSLRRVADTQYF.